What follows are 15 T cell receptor beta chains derived from one specimen sequenced in a study of OX40 agonist ivuxolimab in advanced cancers. Generated by immunoSEQ multiplex PCR, the TCRdb table keeps only in-frame clones and is missing some. The repertoire consists of about 52,000 clones, with over 80% occurring once and the leading ten covering about an eighth. This specimen was CD4+ or CD8+ T cells sorted from blood, taken in a trial of the OX40 agonist ivuxolimab. The source of these receptors is an adult with an advanced solid tumor such as melanoma, head and neck, liver or kidney cancer.

This chain connects TRBV30 to TRBJ2-7; D remains unclear. V was cut by 0 bases and J by 4 bases, with 16 bases left in between. The CDR3 runs 15 residues. Per the germline V gene, CDR1 is GTSNPN and CDR2 is SVGIG (reference sequence). The CDR3 is CAWSVFTPKEYEQYF. CDR3 coding DNA: TGTGCCTGGAGTGTATTTACCCCGAAAGAGTACGAGCAGTACTTC.

The chain's CDR3 is CASSVRPSEADTQYF. CDR3 DNA sequence: TGTGCCAGCAGTGTTCGGCCTAGCGAGGCAGATACGCAGTATTTT. The chain links TRBV7-6 to TRBJ2-3, with D perhaps TRBD2 (6 bases). Deletions cut 6 bases from V and 4 bases from J, with 17 bases between. Germline V gene data show CDR1 as SGHVS and CDR2 as FNYEAQ. This CDR3 has 15 residues.

The rearrangement links TRBV5-6 to TRBJ2-3; 9 bases fit TRBD1. Germline values: CDR1 SGHDT, CDR2 YYEEEE. CDR3 length: 18 residues. J gave up 2 bases and V 4 bases, and 14 bases lay outside the gene matches. The CDR3 is CASSTTPYGQGNTDTQYF. CDR3 DNA sequence: TGTGCCAGCAGCACCACCCCATACGGACAGGGGAACACAGATACGCAGTATTTT.

This clone was detected only a few times. CDR3 loop: CASSGTARGYTF. Written as DNA, the CDR3 is TGTGCCAGCAGTGGGACTGCCAGGGGCTACACCTTC. The chain carries TRBV9 and TRBJ1-2; D perhaps matches TRBD1 (5 bases). The CDR3 is 12 amino acids. The germline V gene encodes CDR1 SGDLS and CDR2 YYNGEE. Trimming cost V 5 bases and J 8 bases, with 13 bases left between them.

This sequence joins TRBV6-1 and TRBJ1-1; D unresolved. Deletions cut 2 bases from V and 0 bases from J, with 13 bases between. Germline V gene lookup returns CDR1 MNHNS and CDR2 SASEGT. The CDR3 is 16 residues long. CDR3 nucleotide sequence: TGTGCCAGCAGTGAAAAGAGGCGAGGGATGAACACTGAAGCTTTCTTT. It codes for CASSEKRRGMNTEAFF.

The genes are TRBV6-5 and TRBJ2-1; D is ambiguous. Germline CDR1 MNHEY, CDR2 SVGAGI. The V end lost 0 bases, the J end lost 4 bases, and 4 bases lay between the germline ends. CDR3 size: 13 residues. CDR3 sequence reads: CASSYSKYNEQFF. CDR3 DNA: TGTGCCAGCAGTTACTCGAAGTACAATGAGCAGTTCTTC.

This chain links TRBV28 with TRBJ2-7; D gene unclear. Germline assignment: CDR1 MDHEN and CDR2 SYDVKM. This CDR3 contains 15 residues. V was shortened by 6 bases and J by 6 bases, with 21 bases between the two germline ends. CDR3 sequence: CASSSPAQPTVEQYF. The CDR3 DNA follows: TGTGCCAGCAGCTCTCCCGCGCAGCCGACGGTCGAGCAGTACTTC.

Concerning this clone: The sample has other DNA sequences that encode this CDR3 too. The chain couples TRBV7-3 to TRBJ1-2, with D hard to call. The germline V gene encodes CDR1 SGHTA and CDR2 FQGTGA. V dropped 5 bases and J dropped 4 bases, with 11 bases sitting between them. This CDR3 contains 13 residues. The chain's CDR3 is CASSREYGYGYTF. CDR3 nucleotide sequence: TGTGCCAGCAGCAGGGAATACGGCTATGGCTACACCTTC.

For the CDR3, the DNA is TGTGCCAGCAGCCGGACAGGGAGGGACGGGGAGCTGTTTTTT. Encoded protein: CASSRTGRDGELFF. This chain joins TRBV2 and TRBJ2-2, with a possible D match to TRBD1 (8 bases). This CDR3 contains 14 residues. The germline V gene encodes CDR1 SNHLY and CDR2 FYNNEI. V was cut by 6 bases and J by 7 bases, with 15 bases left in between.

This sequence joins TRBV2 and TRBJ2-3; either TRBD1 or TRBD2 may fit D (5 bases each). Germline values: CDR1 SNHLY, CDR2 FYNNEI. V was clipped by 4 bases and J by 4 bases, with 12 bases between them. The length of the CDR3 is 14 residues. The CDR3 DNA sequence: TGTGCCAGCAGTGTTGGGGGAGCCGCAGATACGCAGTATTTT. This sequence encodes CASSVGGAADTQYF. Full variable domain (remainder filled in from reference TRBV2 and TRBJ2-3): EPEVTQTPSHQVTQMGQEVILRCVPISNHLYFYWYRQILGQKVEFLVSFYNNEISEKSEIFDDQFSVERPDGSNFTLKIRSTKLEDSAMYFCASSVGGAADTQYFGPGTRLTVL.

The V call is TRBV6-5, the J call TRBJ1-1, with no clear D. Trimming removed 3 bases at V and 1 base at J, with 9 bases between. The V gene's germline CDR1 is MNHEY and CDR2 SVGAGI. This CDR3 has 14 residues. The CDR3 here is CASSYLHENTEAFF. The CDR3 DNA follows: TGTGCCAGCAGTTATCTCCACGAGAACACTGAAGCTTTCTTT.

The chain recombines TRBV5-8 with TRBJ2-1, with D perhaps matching TRBD2 (6 bases). The CDR3 spans 14 residues. Germline V gene lookup returns CDR1 SGHTS and CDR2 YDEGEE. Trimming pared 4 bases from V and 9 bases from J, leaving 17 bases between. In DNA form, the CDR3 reads TGTGCCAGCAGCCTCGGGGCTCCCGGGAGTGAGCAGTTCTTC. Protein product: CASSLGAPGSEQFF.

The chain carries TRBV7-9 and TRBJ1-1, with 8 bases lining up with TRBD1. After removal of 3 bases from V and 11 bases from J, the junction contained 2 bases not matched to a gene. The CDR3 has 11 amino acids. Germline V gene data show CDR1 as SEHNR and CDR2 as FQNEAQ (reference sequence). This CDR3 reads CASSLDREAFF. The CDR3 nucleotides are TGTGCCAGCAGCTTGGACAGGGAGGCTTTCTTT.

The V call is TRBV18, the J call TRBJ2-1; D may be TRBD1 or TRBD2 (5 bases each). Germline-derived CDR1 and CDR2 are KGHSH and LQKENI. V was clipped by 0 bases and J by 4 bases, with 10 bases between them. The length of the CDR3 is 15 residues. The CDR3 here is CASSPPGTQYNEQFF. In DNA, the CDR3 is TGTGCCAGCTCACCACCGGGGACCCAATACAATGAGCAGTTCTTC.

On this clone itself: This sample also contains other DNA sequences that code for the same CDR3. V is TRBV10-3 and J is TRBJ1-2; no definite D call. The CDR3 is 12 amino acids. V lost 2 bases, J lost 4 bases, and 5 bases lay in between. CDR1 is ENHRY and CDR2 is SYGVKD in the germline V gene. The CDR3 DNA reads TGTGCCATCAGTGAGGGAATCTATGGCTACACCTTC. Encoded protein: CAISEGIYGYTF.